The 29 T cell receptor beta chains listed next were all sequenced from one sample in a study of blood T cell repertoires in COVID-19 (dated by TCRdb to about 2020). Libraries were constructed by the immunoSEQ multiplex PCR assay. TCRdb stores this immuneACCESS table with in-frame sequences only. Part of the clones is absent; in the studies checked, under half of the shortfall reflects unresolved V genes, and no reason is known for the rest. The sample contains roughly 27,000 clones, 75% to 95% of them found a single time. About 16% of the sample rests with the top ten. Sequenced input: peripheral blood. The receptors shown here come from a human donor with active COVID-19. The donor label of this sample is uncertain.

The V gene is TRBV5-1, the J gene TRBJ1-1; D unclear. Germline V gene lookup returns CDR1 SGHRS and CDR2 YFSETQ. V was pared by 0 bases and J by 5 bases, with 8 bases between. The CDR3 length is 13 residues. The CDR3 region has the DNA TGCGCCAGCAGCTTGGTAGGAGTAACTGAAGCTTTCTTT. It specifies CASSLVGVTEAFF.

This chain uses TRBV5-4 with TRBJ2-7, with 8 bases fitting TRBD2. Germline V gene data show CDR1 as SGHNT and CDR2 as YYREEE (reference sequence). The CDR3 is made up of 13 amino acids. J gave up 9 bases and V 0 bases, and 5 bases lay outside the gene matches. DNA of the CDR3: TGTGCCAGCAGCTTGGAGCGGGGGCTGGGGCAGTACTTC. It translates to CASSLERGLGQYF.

The rearrangement links TRBV27 to TRBJ1-1; D unclear. Trimming removed 6 bases at V and 7 bases at J, with 15 bases between. Per the germline V gene, CDR1 is MNHEY and CDR2 is SMNVEV (reference sequence). The CDR3 is made up of 13 amino acids. The CDR3 nucleotides read TGTGCCAGCAGCTTTCTCCGGGGTTTTGAAGCTTTCTTT. Translating it yields CASSFLRGFEAFF.

V is TRBV10-3 and J is TRBJ1-5, with TRBD1 matching over 7 bases. The V gene end was trimmed by 5 bases and the J gene end by 4 bases; junction bases not matched to a gene: 5. This CDR3 spans 14 amino acids. Germline-derived CDR1 and CDR2 are ENHRY and SYGVKD. In DNA form, the CDR3 reads TGTGCCATCAGTCACGGACAGGTAAATCAGCCCCAGCATTTT. It specifies CAISHGQVNQPQHF.

The chain joins TRBV28 to TRBJ2-3, with 12 bases aligning to TRBD2. Germline trimming cut 6 bases from V and 2 bases from J; bases unmatched to any gene: 24. The germline gives CDR1 MDHEN, CDR2 SYDVKM. CDR3 length equals 22 residues. The CDR3 is CASRTAPDGWTSGKRYTDTQYF. The DNA of the CDR3 is TGTGCCAGCAGAACCGCCCCCGACGGCTGGACTAGCGGGAAGAGGTACACAGATACGCAGTATTTT. Full variable domain (missing parts from reference TRBV28 and TRBJ2-3): DVKVTQSSRYLVKRTGEKVFLECVQDMDHENMFWYRQDPGLGLRLIYFSYDVKMKEKGDIPEGYSVSREKKERFSLILESASTNQTSMYLCASRTAPDGWTSGKRYTDTQYFGPGTRLTVL.

The chain recombines TRBV9 with TRBJ1-2; D call uncertain. Trimming shortened V by 0 bases and J by 8 bases, and 8 bases separated the two germline ends. The germline gives CDR1 SGDLS, CDR2 YYNGEE. The length of the CDR3 is 12 residues. The CDR3 DNA reads TGTGCCAGCAGCGTAGGTCTAGGAGGCTACACCTTC. Residues: CASSVGLGGYTF.

This chain links TRBV7-9 with TRBJ2-7; no firm D call. V lost 3 bases, J lost 1 base, and 7 bases lay in between. CDR1 SEHNR and CDR2 FQNEAQ come from the germline V gene (reference sequence). The CDR3 totals 13 residues. This CDR3 reads CASSFLQSYEQYF. The CDR3 DNA sequence: TGTGCCAGCAGCTTCTTGCAGTCCTACGAGCAGTACTTC.

V usage is TRBV15 and J usage is TRBJ2-1; 7 bases fit TRBD2. Germline V lookup: CDR1 LNHNV, CDR2 YYDKDF (reference sequence). The CDR3 consists of 14 residues. V gave up 0 bases and J gave up 9 bases; unmatched junction bases: 5. The CDR3 DNA is TGTGCCACCAGCAGAGATCGACTAGCTGGTGAGCAGTTCTTC. It encodes CATSRDRLAGEQFF. Variable domain in full (rest from reference TRBV15 and TRBJ2-1): DAMVIQNPRYQVTQFGKPVTLSCSQTLNHNVMYWYQQKSSQAPKLLFHYYDKDFNNEADTPDNFQSRRPNTSFCFLDIRSPGLGDTAMYLCATSRDRLAGEQFFGPGTRLTVL.

The chain is built from TRBV9 and TRBJ1-2; TRBD1 matches at 12 bases. The junction had 6 bases not matched to a gene; V was cut back by 4 bases and J by 8 bases. The CDR3 is made up of 14 amino acids. Germline assignment: CDR1 SGDLS and CDR2 YYNGEE. The DNA for the CDR3 is TGTGCCAGCAGCCCGGGACAGGGGGCGGAAGGCTACACCTTC. Protein sequence: CASSPGQGAEGYTF.

The chain combines TRBV28 with TRBJ1-5; 11 nucleotides match TRBD1. Germline V gives CDR1 MDHEN, CDR2 SYDVKM. There are 14 residues in the CDR3. V was pared by 6 bases and J by 5 bases, with 3 bases of the junction left unmatched. The CDR3 DNA is TGTGCCAGCAGCGGGGGACAGGGGGATCAGCCCCAGCATTTT. The encoded protein is CASSGGQGDQPQHF.

The CDR3 nucleotides read TGTGCCTGGAGTTCCTGGACACGAGTTTTCAATGGCTACACCTTC. This translates into CAWSSWTRVFNGYTF. The V gene is TRBV30, the J gene TRBJ1-2; tentative D call: TRBD1 (5 bases). Germline V CDR1 and CDR2: GTSNPN, SVGIG (reference sequence). The CDR3 has 15 amino acids. V was trimmed by 2 bases and J by 6 bases, leaving 19 bases between them.

The rearrangement links TRBV5-8 to TRBJ1-3, with 7 bases lining up with TRBD1. The trim removed 4 bases at V and 5 bases at J, leaving 12 bases unmatched. Germline V gene lookup returns CDR1 SGHTS and CDR2 YDEGEE. This CDR3 is 16 amino acids long. This chain's CDR3 is CASSAPGQTFRNTIYF. DNA for the CDR3: TGTGCCAGCAGCGCACCGGGACAGACCTTTAGAAACACCATATATTTT.

The V and J genes are TRBV7-9 and TRBJ1-5, with 10 bases fitting TRBD1. This CDR3 contains 17 residues. Germline CDR1 reads SEHNR; CDR2 reads FQNEAQ (reference sequence). The V segment lost 3 bases and the J segment 2 bases; nucleotides outside the gene matches: 7. CDR3 nucleotides: TGTGCCAGCAGCTTTGGCACCGGGACAGGGGGCAATCAGCCCCAGCATTTT. It codes for CASSFGTGTGGNQPQHF.

The chain is built from TRBV5-1 and TRBJ2-5; D remains ambiguous. The germline gives CDR1 SGHRS, CDR2 YFSETQ. The CDR3 is 16 amino acids. Deletions cut 0 bases from V and 1 base from J, with 13 bases between. The CDR3 sequence is CASSLADMASQETQYF. CDR3 nucleotide sequence: TGCGCCAGCAGCTTGGCCGATATGGCAAGCCAAGAGACCCAGTACTTC.

Of note for this clone: The CDR3 carries no conserved terminal phenylalanine or tryptophan, so it likely arises from a read error. The DNA is left out, because the CDR3 cannot be placed on it with certainty; the CDR3 is given as TCRdb lists it. The rearrangement uses TRBV27 and TRBJ1-6; TRBD1 is the table's D call, not checked against the DNA. The CDR3 length is 8 residues, termini included. Germline values: CDR1 MNHEY, CDR2 SMNVEV (reference sequence). CDR3 amino acids: CASSWRQI.

The J gene is TRBJ2-3, the V gene TRBV6-1, with 9 nucleotides matching TRBD1. V lost 1 base, J lost 1 base, and 3 bases stayed unmatched. The CDR3 covers 16 residues. CDR1 is MNHNS and CDR2 is SASEGT in the germline V gene. Here the CDR3 DNA reads TGTGCCAGCAGTGAAGGACAGGGGGGCCGCACAGATACGCAGTATTTT. Translated: CASSEGQGGRTDTQYF.

The rearrangement joins TRBV19 to TRBJ2-2; TRBD2 agrees at 12 bases. The junction had 6 bases not matched to a gene; V was cut back by 6 bases and J by 1 base. The CDR3 totals 17 residues. CDR1 is LNHDA and CDR2 is SQIVND in the germline V gene (reference sequence). Here the CDR3 reads CASRLLAGGVNTGELFF. The CDR3 nucleotides are TGTGCCAGTAGATTACTAGCGGGGGGTGTGAACACCGGGGAGCTGTTTTTT.

This chain's CDR3 is CASSDPAGGTDTQYF. CDR3 coding DNA: TGCGCCAGCAGTGATCCAGCGGGGGGCACAGATACGCAGTATTTT. The V gene is TRBV10-1, the J gene TRBJ2-3; 8 nucleotides align to TRBD2. This CDR3 comprises 15 residues. After removal of 3 bases from V and 1 base from J, the junction contained 3 bases not matched to a gene. CDR1 WNHNN and CDR2 SYGVQD come from the germline V gene (reference sequence).

The V gene is TRBV19, the J gene TRBJ2-7, with D perhaps matching TRBD1 (6 bases). Germline V gives CDR1 LNHDA, CDR2 SQIVND (reference sequence). The CDR3 spans 15 residues. V lost 2 bases to trimming and J lost 0 bases, with 11 bases between them. The CDR3 DNA reads TGTGCCAGTAGTATAACGGCAGGGGACTCCTACGAGCAGTACTTC. It encodes CASSITAGDSYEQYF.

This chain connects TRBV7-3 to TRBJ2-3, with D possibly TRBD1 on 6 matching bases. The CDR3 sequence is 14 residues long. V lost 4 bases and J 4 bases, leaving 12 bases between the germline ends. Germline V gene data show CDR1 as SGHTA and CDR2 as FQGTGA. The CDR3, as DNA: TGTGCCAGCAGCTACGGACAGAGGGCAGATACGCAGTATTTT. Residues: CASSYGQRADTQYF.

This rearrangement joins TRBV9 to TRBJ2-7; D is possibly TRBD2 (6 bases). The germline gives CDR1 SGDLS, CDR2 YYNGEE. V lost 1 base to trimming and J lost 3 bases, with 14 bases between them. The CDR3 loop spans 15 amino acids. CDR3 bases: TGTGCCAGCAGCGTACTCGCGGGATCGATCTACGAGCAGTACTTC. Its translation is CASSVLAGSIYEQYF.

V usage is TRBV19 and J usage is TRBJ1-6; 7 positions agree with TRBD1. This CDR3 is built from 17 residues. Germline CDR1 and CDR2: LNHDA and SQIVND (reference sequence). The junction had 14 bases not matched to a gene; V was cut back by 7 bases and J by 5 bases. CDR3 bases: TGTGCCAGTACCTCGGAGAGGGGACAGCAAAATAATTCACCCCTCCACTTT. Encoded protein: CASTSERGQQNNSPLHF. Filled out from reference TRBV19 and TRBJ1-6, the complete variable domain reads DGGITQSPKYLFRKEGQNVTLSCEQNLNHDAMYWYRQDPGQGLRLIYYSQIVNDFQKGDIAEGYSVSREKKESFPLTVTSAQKNPTAFYLCASTSERGQQNNSPLHFGNGTRLTVT.

V gene TRBV7-9 combines with J gene TRBJ2-7, with 8 positions matching TRBD2. In germline, CDR1 is SEHNR, CDR2 FQNEAQ (reference sequence). The CDR3 covers 17 residues. V shed 6 bases and J 5 bases; nucleotides not matched to a gene: 18. CDR3 amino acids: CASRPRFDSRGVHEQYF. CDR3 DNA: TGTGCCAGCAGACCTCGCTTTGACTCGCGGGGGGTCCACGAGCAGTACTTC.

V usage is TRBV3-1 (or the pseudogene TRBV3-2) and J usage is TRBJ2-1, with 7 bases matching TRBD2. V shed 1 base and J 5 bases; nucleotides not matched to a gene: 2. The germline V gene has CDR1 LGHDT and CDR2 YNNKEL (reference sequence). CDR3 length: 14 amino acids. The CDR3 nucleotides are TGTGCCAGCAGCCAAGGGGGGGGAAACAATGAGCAGTTCTTC. Its translation is CASSQGGGNNEQFF.

V gene TRBV7-2 combines with J gene TRBJ1-2, with 7 bases identical to TRBD1. CDR3 length: 14 amino acids. V lost 5 bases, J lost 5 bases, and 8 bases stayed unmatched. Germline lookup yields CDR1 SGHTA and CDR2 FQGNSA. The CDR3 sequence: CASSPQTGQYGYTF. The CDR3 DNA follows: TGTGCCAGCAGCCCACAGACAGGGCAATATGGCTACACCTTC. Combining the CDR3 with reference TRBV7-2 and TRBJ1-2 gives the whole variable domain GAGVSQSPSNKVTEKGKDVELRCDPISGHTALYWYRQSLGQGLEFLIYFQGNSAPDKSGLPSDRFSAERTGGSVSTLTIQRTQQEDSAVYLCASSPQTGQYGYTFGSGTRLTVV.

The chain employs TRBV6-1 and TRBJ2-1, with a possible D match to TRBD2 (6 bases). With 0 bases removed from V and 8 bases from J, the gap between germline ends came to 14 bases. Looked up from germline, CDR1 is MNHNS and CDR2 is SASEGT. This CDR3 region has 15 residues. Here the CDR3 reads CASSEAIGSGDEQFF. The CDR3 nucleotides are TGTGCCAGCAGTGAAGCGATCGGGAGCGGAGATGAGCAGTTCTTC.

This clone showed up just once. The chain joins TRBV4-3 to TRBJ2-4; a possible D gene is TRBD1 (6 bases). Trimming removed 0 bases from V and 5 bases from J, with 11 bases in between. Looked up from germline, CDR1 is LGHNA and CDR2 is YSLEER. The CDR3 is 15 residues long. Here the CDR3 reads CASSQDPQGQNIQYF. The CDR3 DNA reads TGCGCCAGCAGCCAAGATCCCCAGGGGCAAAACATTCAGTACTTC.

This rearrangement joins TRBV9 to TRBJ2-1; D call uncertain. The germline CDR1 and CDR2 sequences are SGDLS and YYNGEE. Trimming shortened V by 2 bases and J by 7 bases, and 7 bases separated the two germline ends. There are 12 residues in the CDR3. This CDR3 reads CASSVRANEQFF. The CDR3 region has the DNA TGTGCCAGCAGCGTTCGTGCGAATGAGCAGTTCTTC.

The V call is TRBV24-1, the J call TRBJ2-1, with 9 bases that match TRBD2. Trimming at V came to 10 bases and at J to 9 bases, leaving 9 bases not matched to a gene. In germline, CDR1 is KGHDR, CDR2 SFDVKD. This CDR3 region has 13 residues. The chain's CDR3 is CATAAGTSFEQFF. In nucleotides, the CDR3 is TGTGCCACGGCAGCCGGGACTAGCTTTGAGCAGTTCTTC.